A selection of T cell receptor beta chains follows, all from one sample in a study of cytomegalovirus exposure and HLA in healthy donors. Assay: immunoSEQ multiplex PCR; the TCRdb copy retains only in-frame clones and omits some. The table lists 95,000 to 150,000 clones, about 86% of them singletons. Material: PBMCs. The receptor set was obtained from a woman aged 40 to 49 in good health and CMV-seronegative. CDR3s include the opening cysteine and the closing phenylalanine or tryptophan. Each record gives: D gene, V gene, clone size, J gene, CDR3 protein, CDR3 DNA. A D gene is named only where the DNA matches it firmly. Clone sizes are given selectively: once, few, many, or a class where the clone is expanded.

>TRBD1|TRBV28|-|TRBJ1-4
CASSPLRQGKNEKLFF
TGTGCCAGCAGTCCCCTAAGACAGGGGAAAAATGAAAAACTGTTTTTT
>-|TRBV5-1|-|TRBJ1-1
CASSLAGEPEAFF
TGCGCCAGCAGCTTGGCTGGGGAGCCTGAAGCTTTCTTT
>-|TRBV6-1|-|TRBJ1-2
CASSGETGRYGYTF
TGTGCCAGCAGTGGGGAAACAGGGAGATATGGCTACACCTTC
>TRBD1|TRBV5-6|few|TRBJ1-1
CASSLYRGRHTEAFF
TGTGCCAGCAGCTTGTACAGGGGCCGACACACTGAAGCTTTCTTT
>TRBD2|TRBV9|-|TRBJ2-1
CASSVAGGRGNEQFF
TGTGCCAGCAGCGTAGCGGGGGGGCGGGGCAATGAGCAGTTCTTC
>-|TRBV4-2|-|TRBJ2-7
CASSQGGESYEQYF
TGTGCCAGCAGCCAAGGGGGGGAAAGCTACGAGCAGTACTTC
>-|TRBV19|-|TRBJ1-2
CASSGLKTPGGYGYTF
TGTGCCAGTAGTGGATTAAAGACCCCGGGTGGCTATGGCTACACCTTC
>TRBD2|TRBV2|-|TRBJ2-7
CASSERAGGLNEQYF
TGTGCCAGCAGTGAACGCGCGGGGGGTCTTAACGAGCAGTACTTC
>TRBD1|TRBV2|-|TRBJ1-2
CASTSDRASDGYTF
TGTGCCAGCACCTCGGACAGGGCGAGTGATGGCTACACCTTC
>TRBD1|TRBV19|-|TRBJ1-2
CASSMAGTGDYGYTF
TGTGCCAGTAGTATGGCCGGGACAGGAGATTATGGCTACACCTTC
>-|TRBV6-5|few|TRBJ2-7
CASSISGYEQYF
TGTGCCAGCAGCATTAGCGGATACGAGCAGTACTTC
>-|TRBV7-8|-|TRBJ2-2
CASSRGGQGVTGELFF
TGTGCCAGCAGCCGGGGGGGACAGGGAGTCACCGGGGAGCTGTTTTTT
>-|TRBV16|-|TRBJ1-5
CASSQSGLGAQPQHF
TGTGCCAGCAGCCAATCCGGTTTGGGGGCTCAGCCCCAGCATTTT
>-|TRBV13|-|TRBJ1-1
CASSFGGPNTEAFF
TGTGCCAGCAGTTTCGGGGGTCCGAACACTGAAGCTTTCTTT
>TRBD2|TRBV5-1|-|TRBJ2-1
CASSSTSEAYNEQFF
TGCGCCAGCAGCTCGACTAGCGAGGCCTACAATGAGCAGTTCTTC
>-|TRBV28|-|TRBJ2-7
CASSFSGRLYEQYF
TGTGCCAGCAGTTTTAGCGGTAGGCTATACGAGCAGTACTTC
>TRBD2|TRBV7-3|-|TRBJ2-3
CASSLGTSVSQYF
TGTGCCAGCAGCCTCGGGACTAGTGTATCGCAGTATTTT
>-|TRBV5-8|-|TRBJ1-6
CASSLSAGTYNSPLHF
TGTGCCAGCAGCTTGTCGGCAGGGACCTATAATTCACCCCTCCACTTT
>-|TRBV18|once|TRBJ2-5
CASSPGRAYQETQYF
TGTGCCAGCTCACCGGGCAGGGCCTACCAAGAGACCCAGTACTTC
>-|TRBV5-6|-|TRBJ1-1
CASSLGFVGDTEAFF
TGTGCCAGCAGCTTGGGATTTGTCGGAGACACTGAAGCTTTCTTT
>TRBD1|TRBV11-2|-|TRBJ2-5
CASSLDPPTWGDRGRETQYF
TGTGCCAGCAGCTTAGACCCCCCAACATGGGGAGACAGGGGTAGAGAGACCCAGTACTTC
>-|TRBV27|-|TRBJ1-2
CASSNRARTNYGYTF
TGTGCCAGCAGCAACAGGGCGCGGACTAACTATGGCTACACCTTC
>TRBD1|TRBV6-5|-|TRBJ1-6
CASSRGTGENSPLHF
TGTGCCAGCAGTCGGGGAACAGGGGAAAATTCACCCCTCCACTTT
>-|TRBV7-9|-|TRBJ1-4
CSSSLGPKLFF
TGTTCCAGCAGCTTGGGGCCCAAACTGTTTTTT
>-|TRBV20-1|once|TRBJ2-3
CSAGLSDTQYF
TGCAGTGCTGGTCTATCCGATACGCAGTATTTT
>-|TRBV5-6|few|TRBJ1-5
CASSGGGPYSNQPQHF
TGTGCCAGCAGCGGGGGAGGACCCTATAGCAATCAGCCCCAGCATTTT
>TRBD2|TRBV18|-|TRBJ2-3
CASSRPLPGGGIGTDTQYF
TGTGCCAGCTCGCGCCCACTTCCCGGGGGGGGGATAGGCACAGATACGCAGTATTTT
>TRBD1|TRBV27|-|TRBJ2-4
CASSPWDRENIQYF
TGTGCCAGCAGTCCGTGGGACAGAGAAAACATTCAGTACTTC
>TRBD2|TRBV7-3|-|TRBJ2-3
CASSPRLAGGTDTQYF
TGTGCCAGCAGCCCCCGGCTAGCGGGGGGAACAGATACGCAGTATTTT
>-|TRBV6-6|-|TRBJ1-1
CASSYSQGFSTEAFF
TGTGCCAGCAGTTACTCCCAGGGTTTTAGCACTGAAGCTTTCTTT
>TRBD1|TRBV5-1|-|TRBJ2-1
CASTTAGGGGEQFF
TGCGCCAGCACGACCGCAGGGGGTGGCGGGGAGCAGTTCTTC
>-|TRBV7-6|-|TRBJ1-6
CASSPQGGGYNSPLHF
TGTGCCAGCAGCCCACAGGGTGGGGGTTATAATTCACCCCTCCACTTT
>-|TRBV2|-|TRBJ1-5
CASSEEGGGRFSSQHF
TGTGCCAGCAGTGAAGAGGGAGGGGGAAGGTTTTCGTCCCAGCATTTT
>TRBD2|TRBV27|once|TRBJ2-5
CASRLAGVGETQYF
TGTGCCAGCAGGCTAGCGGGAGTAGGAGAGACCCAGTACTTC
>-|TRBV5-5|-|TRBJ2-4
CASSLSTGAAKNIQYF
TGTGCCAGCAGCTTGAGTACGGGAGCGGCCAAAAACATTCAGTACTTC
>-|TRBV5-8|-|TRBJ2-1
CASSLGNSADLNEQFF
TGTGCCAGCAGCTTGGGAAATAGCGCGGACCTCAATGAGCAGTTCTTC
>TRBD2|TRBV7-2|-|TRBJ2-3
CASSLHSGRSSTDTQYF
TGTGCCAGCAGCTTACATAGCGGGCGTTCTAGCACAGATACGCAGTATTTT
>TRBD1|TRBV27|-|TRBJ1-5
CASRKTGVDNQPQHF
TGTGCCAGCCGAAAGACAGGGGTCGACAATCAGCCCCAGCATTTT
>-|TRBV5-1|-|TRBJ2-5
CASSLDSQGDPKRTQYF
TGCGCCAGCAGCTTGGATTCACAGGGAGATCCCAAAAGGACCCAGTACTTC
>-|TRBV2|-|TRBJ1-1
CASSSAMNTEAFF
TGTGCCAGCAGTTCAGCGATGAACACTGAAGCTTTCTTT
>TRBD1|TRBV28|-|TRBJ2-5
CASRLGTGSWETQYF
TGTGCCAGCAGACTCGGGACAGGGAGTTGGGAGACCCAGTACTTC
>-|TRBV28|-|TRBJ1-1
CASSPTFSDREAFF
TGTGCCAGCAGCCCGACTTTTTCCGATCGTGAAGCTTTCTTT
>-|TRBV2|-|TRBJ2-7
CASSEGWTTYEQYF
TGTGCCAGCAGTGAGGGTTGGACTACTTACGAGCAGTACTTC
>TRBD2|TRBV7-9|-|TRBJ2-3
CASSLSGGTDTQYF
TGTGCCAGCAGCCTTAGCGGGGGGACAGATACGCAGTATTTT
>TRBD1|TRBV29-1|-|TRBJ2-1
CSVGTGASSYNEQFF
TGCAGCGTAGGGACAGGGGCTAGCTCCTACAATGAGCAGTTCTTC
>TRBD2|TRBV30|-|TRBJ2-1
CAWSAGTSYSNEQFF
TGTGCCTGGAGTGCCGGGACTAGCTATTCTAATGAGCAGTTCTTC
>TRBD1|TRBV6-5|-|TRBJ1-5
CATLSLQGTNQPQHF
TGTGCCACCTTATCTCTACAGGGGACCAATCAGCCCCAGCATTTT
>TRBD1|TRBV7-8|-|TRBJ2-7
CASSLASTGASYEQYF
TGTGCCAGCAGCTTAGCTTCGACAGGGGCGTCGTACGAGCAGTACTTC
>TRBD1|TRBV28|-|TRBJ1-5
CASRSRTGGEPQHF
TGTGCCAGCAGGTCTCGGACAGGGGGCGAGCCCCAGCATTTT
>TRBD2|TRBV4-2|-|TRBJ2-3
CASSLGLAGGLSDTQYF
TGTGCCAGCAGCCTCGGACTAGCGGGGGGGCTATCAGATACGCAGTATTTT
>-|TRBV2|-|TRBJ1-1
CASRQETNTEAFF
TGTGCCAGCAGACAGGAGACGAACACTGAAGCTTTCTTT
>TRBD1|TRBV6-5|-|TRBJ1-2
CASTRTGRNYGYTF
TGTGCCTCCACAAGGACAGGGCGGAACTATGGCTACACCTTC
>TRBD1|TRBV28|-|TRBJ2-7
CASRSLRGGILYEQYF
TGTGCCAGCAGGTCCCTAAGAGGGGGCATATTGTACGAGCAGTACTTC
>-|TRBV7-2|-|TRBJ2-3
CASSLQPGVSTDTQYF
TGTGCCAGCAGCTTGCAACCGGGTGTAAGCACAGATACGCAGTATTTT
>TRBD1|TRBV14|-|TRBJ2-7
CASSQMGQGKGEQYF
TGTGCCAGCAGTCAGATGGGACAGGGTAAAGGGGAGCAGTACTTC
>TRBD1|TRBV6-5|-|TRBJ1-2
CASNSGTGINGYTF
TGCGCCAGCAATTCCGGGACAGGGATCAATGGCTACACCTTC
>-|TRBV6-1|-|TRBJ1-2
CASSEEGVNYGYTF
TGTGCCAGCAGTGAAGAAGGGGTTAACTATGGCTACACCTTC
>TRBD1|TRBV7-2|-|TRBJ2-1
CASSYSGTGGTWEQFF
TGTGCCAGCAGCTACTCCGGGACAGGGGGTACTTGGGAGCAGTTCTTC
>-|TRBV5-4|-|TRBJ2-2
CASSLMVLATTGELFF
TGTGCCAGCAGCTTAATGGTGCTAGCGACCACCGGGGAGCTGTTTTTT
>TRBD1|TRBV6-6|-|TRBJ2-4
CASSRTGGNIQYF
TGTGCCAGCAGTCGCACAGGGGGAAACATTCAGTACTTC